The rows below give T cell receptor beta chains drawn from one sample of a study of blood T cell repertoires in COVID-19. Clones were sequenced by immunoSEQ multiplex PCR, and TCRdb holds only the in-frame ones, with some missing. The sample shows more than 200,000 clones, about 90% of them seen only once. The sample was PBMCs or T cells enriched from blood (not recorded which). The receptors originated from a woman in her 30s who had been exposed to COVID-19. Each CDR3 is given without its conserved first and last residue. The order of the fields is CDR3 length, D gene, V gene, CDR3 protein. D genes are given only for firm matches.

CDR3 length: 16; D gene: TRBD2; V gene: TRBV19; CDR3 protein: ASSIFPGAGTFRNEQF
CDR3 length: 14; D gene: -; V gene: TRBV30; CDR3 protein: AWRGEGVRPNEKLF
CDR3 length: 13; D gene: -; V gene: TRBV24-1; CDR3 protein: ATSDYRSGQETQY
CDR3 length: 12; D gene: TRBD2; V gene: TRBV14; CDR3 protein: ASSTLAGVGEQY
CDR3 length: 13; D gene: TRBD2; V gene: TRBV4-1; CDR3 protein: ASSQDPSGEETQY
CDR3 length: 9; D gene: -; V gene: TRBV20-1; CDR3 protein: SARDLKTQY
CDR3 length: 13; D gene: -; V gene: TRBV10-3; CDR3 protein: AISDLPQRGEKLF
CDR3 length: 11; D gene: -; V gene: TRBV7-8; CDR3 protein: ASSPTGQQPQH
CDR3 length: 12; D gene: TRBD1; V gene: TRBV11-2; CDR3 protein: ASSLQGALTEAF
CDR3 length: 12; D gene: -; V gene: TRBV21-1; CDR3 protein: ASSKVAGCDEQY
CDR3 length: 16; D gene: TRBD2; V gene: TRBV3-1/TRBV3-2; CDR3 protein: ASSQRRLREGLTDTQY
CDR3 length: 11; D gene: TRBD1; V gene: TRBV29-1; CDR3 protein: SVGTGADQPQH
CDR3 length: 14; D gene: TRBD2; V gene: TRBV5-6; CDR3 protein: ASSFMGLAGNNEQF
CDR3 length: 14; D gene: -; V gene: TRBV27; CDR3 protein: ASSLSGLNRNYGYT
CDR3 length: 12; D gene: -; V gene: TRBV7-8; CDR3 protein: ASSLEENNQPQH
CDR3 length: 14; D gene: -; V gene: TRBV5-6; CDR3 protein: ASSGGHGLGVYGYT
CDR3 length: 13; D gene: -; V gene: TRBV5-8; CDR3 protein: ASSLGRRVGYGYT
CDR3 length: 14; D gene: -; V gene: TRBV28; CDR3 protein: ASSLATSRVNNEQF